This T cell receptor beta chain is drawn from a study of naive and memory T cell subsets. Study-level findings and limits: A few larger clonotypes appeared in naive repertoires, especially CD8, possibly memory cells re-expressing CD45RA.

Per germline, CDR1 MDHEN and CDR2 SYDVKM. This CDR3 spans 15 amino acids. Germline trimming cut 0 bases from V and 1 base from J; bases unmatched to any gene: 1. The beta constant-region primer was an equimolar mix of two oligonucleotides covering TRBC1 and TRBC2. Ligated cDNA was amplified by four rounds of PCR with nested alpha and beta constant-region primers and SP2. TCRdb passed the UMI-ligation and nested PCR reads through MiXCR, listing each CDR3 protein once. This sample has over 110,000 distinct CDR3 sequences, with approximately 21% found just once. This clonotype has a handful of counts. Its target is unknown.

The rearrangement links TRBV28 to TRBJ2-5; 8 positions agree with TRBD2. Material: naive CD8+ T cells from blood. The clonotype comes from a human donor in good health. CDR3 sequence reads: CASSLWREAQETQYF. CDR3 nucleotides: TGTGCCAGCAGTTTATGGCGGGAGGCCCAAGAGACCCAGTACTTC.